These 5 T cell receptor beta chains originate from one sample sequenced in a study of T cell changes during pregnancy in multiple sclerosis. The method was immunoSEQ multiplex PCR; TCRdb's version includes in-frame clones alone and lacks a portion of them. The profile shows about 38,000 clones, 90% to 95% of them singletons. The sample consisted of CD8+ T cells from peripheral blood mononuclear cells, taken in the second trimester of pregnancy. The receptors here all came from a female donor with multiple sclerosis, enrolled in a pregnancy study.

The rearrangement uses TRBV9 and TRBJ2-3, with a tentative D call TRBD2 (6 bases). Germline V lookup: CDR1 SGDLS, CDR2 YYNGEE. The CDR3 is 15 amino acids. V lost 1 base to trimming and J lost 1 base, with 10 bases between them. The CDR3 protein is CASSVPGDRTDTQYF. The CDR3 DNA is TGTGCCAGCAGCGTACCGGGGGATCGCACAGATACGCAGTATTTT.

The gene calls are TRBV27 and TRBJ2-4; 9 bases map to TRBD1. With V trimmed by 6 bases and J by 3 bases, 6 bases remained unmatched. Germline loops: CDR1 MNHEY, CDR2 SMNVEV (reference sequence). This CDR3 has 15 residues. CDR3 nucleotide sequence: TGTGCCAGCAGCTTGGGACAGGGTAGCAAAAACATTCAGTACTTC. Translated, it gives CASSLGQGSKNIQYF.

The chain combines TRBV30 with TRBJ1-5; unclear D gene. The CDR3 contains 12 residues. Trimming shortened V by 1 base and J by 7 bases, and 8 bases separated the two germline ends. Germline V CDR1 and CDR2: GTSNPN, SVGIG (reference sequence). The CDR3 bases are TGTGCCTGGAGTGCGGGTCGACAGCCCCAGCATTTT. Protein product: CAWSAGRQPQHF. The full variable domain, rest sourced from reference TRBV30 and TRBJ1-5, is SQTIHQWPATLVQPVGSPLSLECTVEGTSNPNLYWYRQAAGRGLQLLFYSVGIGQISSEVPQNLSASRPQDRQFILSSKKLLLSDSGFYLCAWSAGRQPQHFGDGTRLSIL.

This chain uses TRBV19 with TRBJ2-3; 12 bases are a match to TRBD2. The CDR3 loop spans 14 amino acids. CDR1 LNHDA and CDR2 SQIVND come from the germline V gene (reference sequence). Unmatched junction bases numbered 6, after V lost 8 bases and J lost 6 bases. The CDR3 sequence is CASSRTSGIDTQYF. In DNA form, the CDR3 reads TGTGCCAGTTCCAGGACTAGCGGGATCGATACGCAGTATTTT. Supplemented by reference TRBV19 and TRBJ2-3, the full variable domain reads DGGITQSPKYLFRKEGQNVTLSCEQNLNHDAMYWYRQDPGQGLRLIYYSQIVNDFQKGDIAEGYSVSREKKESFPLTVTSAQKNPTAFYLCASSRTSGIDTQYFGPGTRLTVL.

V and J are TRBV25-1 and TRBJ2-4; 7 positions match TRBD2. Germline CDR1 MGHDK, CDR2 SYGVNS. With V trimmed by 2 bases and J by 7 bases, 5 bases remained unmatched. The CDR3 is 14 amino acids. Written as DNA, the CDR3 is TGTGCCAGCAGTGAACTAACTAGCGAGAACATTCAGTACTTC. Translating it yields CASSELTSENIQYF.